The sequence of this T cell receptor beta chain was determined in a study of T-cell reconstitution after alpha-beta-depleted transplantation in children. This CDR3 comprises 20 residues. Germline V gene data show CDR1 as SGHRS and CDR2 as YFSETQ. The junction had 10 bases not matched to a gene; V was cut back by 1 base and J by 2 bases. Notes on this clonotype: Its antigen is unidentified.

Broader study findings: Several hundred expanded graft clones reportedly were the source of alpha-beta T cells about two months after transplant. Among T cells one year after transplant, newly produced cells accounted for most counts and diversity. Several patients had high TCRbeta diversity at day 60; it came from surviving recipient T cells and thymic progenitors.

Unique molecular identifiers were incorporated into the prepared TCRbeta library. A single record per CDR3 protein comes from TCRdb applying MiXCR to the PCR reads. The table has about 110,000 distinct CDR3 sequences, around 6.4% seen once. The source material was PBMCs, mostly from graft donor cells, sampled 360 days after TCRalphabeta/CD19-depleted stem cell transplant. The receptor was derived from a male patient between 2 and 10 years old who had a stem cell transplant for acute lymphoblastic leukemia, so the T cells may come from the graft donor. This chain connects TRBV5-1 to TRBJ2-2; 14 bases map to TRBD2. CDR3 in amino acids: CASSLFPTSGGAPNTGELFF. CDR3 sequence (DNA): TGCGCCAGCAGCTTGTTCCCGACTAGCGGGGGGGCCCCAAACACCGGGGAGCTGTTTTTT.